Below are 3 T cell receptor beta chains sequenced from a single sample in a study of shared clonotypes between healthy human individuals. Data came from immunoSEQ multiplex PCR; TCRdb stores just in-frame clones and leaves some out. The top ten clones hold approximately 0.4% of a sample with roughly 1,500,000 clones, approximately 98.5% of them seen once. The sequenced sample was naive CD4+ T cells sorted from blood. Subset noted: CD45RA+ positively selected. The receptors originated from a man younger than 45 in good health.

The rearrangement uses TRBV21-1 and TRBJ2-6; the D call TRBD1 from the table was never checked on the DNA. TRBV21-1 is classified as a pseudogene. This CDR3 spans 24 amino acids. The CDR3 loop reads CASSKNFGHGERGNPRTGANVLTF. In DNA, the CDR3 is TGTGCCAGCAGCAAAAACTTCGGTCATGGGGAAAGGGGGAACCCCAGAACTGGGGCCAACGTCCTGACTTTC.

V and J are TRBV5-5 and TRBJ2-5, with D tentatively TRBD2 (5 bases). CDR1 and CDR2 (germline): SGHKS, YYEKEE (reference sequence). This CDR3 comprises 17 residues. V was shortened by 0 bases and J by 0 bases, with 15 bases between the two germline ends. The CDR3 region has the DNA TGTGCCAGCAGCTTGGTGAGGGCAATTATGTACCAAGAGACCCAGTACTTC. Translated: CASSLVRAIMYQETQYF.

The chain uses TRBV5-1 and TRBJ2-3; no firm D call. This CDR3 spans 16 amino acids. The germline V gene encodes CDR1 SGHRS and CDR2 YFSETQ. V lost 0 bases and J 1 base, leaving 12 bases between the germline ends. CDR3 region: CASSLAGQSGTDTQYF. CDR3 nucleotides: TGCGCCAGCAGCTTGGCCGGGCAGTCGGGCACAGATACGCAGTATTTT.